This T cell receptor (beta chain) was sequenced in a study of cytomegalovirus exposure and HLA in healthy donors. The overall study: Some 85 million unique TCRs from HLA-typed donors were held in an early data release. Study outcomes and limitations: TCR beta V segments were, for the most part, productive about 87% or about 30% of the time in an earlier analysis. A later analysis linked a missense variant in DCLRE1C to the trimming of TCR beta V and J genes. Some highly shared sequence variants likely arose as a pipeline artifact.

PCR primers comprised 60 Vbeta and 13 Jbeta primers. Produced via immunoSEQ multiplex PCR; TCRdb's table is partial and in-frame only. Altogether over 45,000 clones are present, around 81% being singletons, with the ten largest covering over 2%. Of note for this clone: What it binds is unknown.

This CDR3 comprises 15 residues. Per germline, CDR1 MNHEY and CDR2 SVGAGI. This TCR derives from a boy younger than 18 in good health and CMV-seropositive. The sequencing input was PBMCs. V gene TRBV6-5 combines with J gene TRBJ2-5, with D possibly being TRBD1 (6 bases). TRBJ2-7 matches the DNA end more closely, so the J call is doubtful. The CDR3 nucleotides read TGTGCCAGCAGTTACGCCCGGGACAACACCTACGAGCAGTACTTC. Protein product: CASSYARDNTYEQYF.